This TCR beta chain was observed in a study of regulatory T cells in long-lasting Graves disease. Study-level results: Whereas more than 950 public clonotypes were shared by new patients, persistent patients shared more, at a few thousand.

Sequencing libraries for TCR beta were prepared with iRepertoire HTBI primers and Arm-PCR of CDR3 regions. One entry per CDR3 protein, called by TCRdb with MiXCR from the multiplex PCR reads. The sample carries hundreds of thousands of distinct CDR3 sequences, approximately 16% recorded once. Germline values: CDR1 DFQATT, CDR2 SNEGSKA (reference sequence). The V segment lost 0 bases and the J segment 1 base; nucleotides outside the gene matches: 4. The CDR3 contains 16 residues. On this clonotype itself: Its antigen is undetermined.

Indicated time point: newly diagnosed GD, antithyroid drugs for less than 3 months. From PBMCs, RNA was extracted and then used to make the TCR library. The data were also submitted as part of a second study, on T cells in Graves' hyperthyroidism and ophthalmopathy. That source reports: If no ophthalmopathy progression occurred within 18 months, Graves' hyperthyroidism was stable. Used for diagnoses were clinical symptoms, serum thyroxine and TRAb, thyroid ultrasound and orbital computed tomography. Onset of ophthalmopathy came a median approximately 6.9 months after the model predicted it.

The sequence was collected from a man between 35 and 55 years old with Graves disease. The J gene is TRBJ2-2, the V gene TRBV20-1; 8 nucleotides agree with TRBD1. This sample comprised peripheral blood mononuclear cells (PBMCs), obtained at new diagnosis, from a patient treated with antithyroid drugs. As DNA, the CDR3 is TGCAGTGCTAGAGATCCCGGGACAGGGAACACCGGGGAGCTGTTTTTT. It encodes CSARDPGTGNTGELFF.